The 21 T cell receptor beta chains in this list originate from one sample, sequenced in a study of shared clonotypes between healthy human individuals. The method was immunoSEQ multiplex PCR; TCRdb's version includes in-frame clones alone and lacks a portion of them. The data hold about 600,000 clones, with approximately 97% observed a single time. Material for sequencing was naive CD4+ T cells sorted from blood. As for subset: CD45RA+ positively selected. Receptors were obtained from a woman aged 25 to 45 in good health.

This sequence joins TRBV18 and TRBJ2-5, with a weak D call TRBD1 (6 bases). The J call may be mistaken, given a closer DNA end match to TRBJ2-7. Germline CDR1 KGHSH, CDR2 LQKENI. The CDR3 has 16 amino acids. The CDR3 region is CASSSGINTGYYEQYF. The CDR3 coding sequence is TGTGCCAGCTCATCAGGAATAAATACAGGGTACTACGAGCAGTACTTC.

The table lists this clone with a few counts. This same CDR3 is encoded by further DNA sequences in the sample. V gene TRBV19 combines with J gene TRBJ1-1; 7 bases align to TRBD1. After removal of 2 bases from V and 3 bases from J, the junction contained 0 bases not matched to a gene. CDR1 and CDR2 (germline): LNHDA, SQIVND (reference sequence). There are 13 residues in the CDR3. The CDR3 DNA follows: TGTGCCAGTAGTATAACAGGGGACACTGAAGCTTTCTTT. Protein product: CASSITGDTEAFF.

The chain has TRBV19 and TRBJ1-5, with 10 bases that match TRBD1. Germline V gene lookup returns CDR1 LNHDA and CDR2 SQIVND (reference sequence). J was trimmed by 0 bases and V by 10 bases; bases with no gene match: 9. There are 16 residues in the CDR3. The CDR3 coding sequence is TGTGCCACCAGACAGGGGGCCTCCTATAGCAATCAGCCCCAGCATTTT. This gives the protein CATRQGASYSNQPQHF.

This clone has a single count. The chain recombines TRBV5-1 with TRBJ2-3; 9 bases line up with TRBD1. J lost 6 bases, V lost 4 bases, and 9 bases had no gene match. From germline, CDR1 is SGHRS and CDR2 YFSETQ. The CDR3 is made up of 15 amino acids. The CDR3 region is CASSRDRGTGDTQYF. The CDR3 DNA sequence: TGCGCCAGCAGCCGCGACAGGGGGACGGGGGATACGCAGTATTTT.

The chain carries TRBV5-4 and TRBJ2-7, with no clear D. Germline V CDR1 and CDR2: SGHNT, YYREEE (reference sequence). The CDR3 spans 13 residues. V lost 2 bases to trimming and J lost 0 bases, with 6 bases between them. In nucleotides, the CDR3 is TGTGCCAGCAGCTTCCAGGCCTCCTACGAGCAGTACTTC. It encodes CASSFQASYEQYF.

Comment on this clone: The sample contains more than one DNA sequence encoding this CDR3. The V gene is TRBV28, the J gene TRBJ1-5; D is ambiguous. This CDR3 is 11 amino acids long. V gave up 6 bases and J gave up 4 bases, with 4 bases separating them. CDR1 is MDHEN and CDR2 is SYDVKM in the germline V gene. CDR3 coding DNA: TGTGCCAGCAGCACAAATCAGCCCCAGCATTTT. Translating gives CASSTNQPQHF.

CDR3 residues: CASSLAGTSGTGELFF. The CDR3 DNA sequence: TGTGCCAGCAGCTTAGCCGGGACTAGCGGGACCGGGGAGCTGTTTTTT. This sequence joins TRBV7-9 and TRBJ2-2, with TRBD2 matching over 12 bases. J was trimmed by 5 bases and V by 0 bases; bases with no gene match: 1. Germline CDR1 SEHNR, CDR2 FQNEAQ (reference sequence). This CDR3 contains 16 residues.

The J gene is TRBJ2-3, the V gene TRBV6-7; no clear D. TRBV6-7 is given ORF status, its function remaining uncertain. The CDR3 length is 11 residues. The V gene lost 5 bases and the J gene lost 2 bases, with 2 bases spanning the gap. The DNA of the CDR3 is TGTGCCAGCAGTAACACAGATACGCAGTATTTT. Encoded protein: CASSNTDTQYF.

The CDR3 loop is CASSSGAETQYF. The CDR3 nucleotides are TGTGCCAGCAGTTCAGGGGCAGAGACCCAGTACTTC. V usage is TRBV28 and J usage is TRBJ2-5, with D perhaps TRBD1 (6 bases). From germline, CDR1 is MDHEN and CDR2 SYDVKM. There are 12 residues in the CDR3. Trimming pared 4 bases from V and 4 bases from J, leaving 7 bases between.

The chain uses TRBV19 and TRBJ2-2; TRBD2 aligns across 10 bases. CDR1 LNHDA and CDR2 SQIVND come from the germline V gene (reference sequence). J gave up 1 base and V 6 bases, and 11 bases lay outside the gene matches. The CDR3 has 18 residues. The CDR3 DNA reads as TGTGCCAGTAGCCTCAGGACTAGCGGCCCCTTGAACACCGGGGAGCTGTTTTTT. It yields the protein CASSLRTSGPLNTGELFF.

The chain joins TRBV5-1 to TRBJ2-7, with D maybe TRBD2 (5 bases). The germline V gene has CDR1 SGHRS and CDR2 YFSETQ. The V gene lost 0 bases and the J gene lost 0 bases, with 19 bases spanning the gap. CDR3 length equals 18 residues. CDR3 sequence: CASSLGAGSGTASYEQYF. CDR3 in DNA: TGCGCCAGCAGCTTGGGGGCGGGTTCCGGCACAGCCTCCTACGAGCAGTACTTC.

V is TRBV21-1 and J is TRBJ2-7. TRBV21-1 is described as a pseudogene. This CDR3 region has 14 residues. The CDR3 protein is CASSKAGPTYEQYF. CDR3 sequence (DNA): TGTGCCAGCAGCAAAGCGGGACCAACCTACGAGCAGTACTTC.

The J gene is TRBJ2-6, the V gene TRBV7-9; no reliable D call. The CDR3 is 15 residues long. Germline V gene sequence: CDR1 SEHNR, CDR2 FQNEAQ (reference sequence). V was pared by 5 bases and J by 3 bases, with 11 bases between. The CDR3 loop reads CASSPRPRGANVLTF. In nucleotides, the CDR3 is TGTGCCAGCAGCCCCCGCCCTCGTGGGGCCAACGTCCTGACTTTC.

For this clone: One junction end disagrees with the germline gene, perhaps due to a read error. The J gene is TRBJ2-3, the V gene TRBV10-2; 14 bases line up with TRBD2. The CDR3 is made up of 15 amino acids. Germline V gene lookup returns CDR1 WSHSY and CDR2 SAAADI. CDR3 coding DNA: TGCGCCAGTAGTGGGACTAGCGGGAGTTGGGATACGCAGTATTTT. Its translation is CASSGTSGSWDTQYF.

J is TRBJ1-2 and V is TRBV10-3, with 7 bases identical to TRBD1. The CDR3 is 14 amino acids. Trimming removed 3 bases from V and 2 bases from J; junction bases left unmatched: 3. Germline CDR1 is ENHRY and CDR2 is SYGVKD. The CDR3 region is CAISEGDSNYGYTF. The CDR3 DNA sequence: TGTGCCATCAGTGAAGGGGACAGCAACTATGGCTACACCTTC.

The V gene is TRBV2, the J gene TRBJ2-5; D possibly corresponds to TRBD2 (5 bases). The DNA matches TRBJ2-7 better at its end, which makes the J call doubtful. The CDR3 is 12 residues long. Per the germline V gene, CDR1 is SNHLY and CDR2 is FYNNEI. Written as DNA, the CDR3 is TGTGCCAGCAGTAAAGAGCGGTACGAGCAGTACTTC. This sequence encodes CASSKERYEQYF.

This clone showed up just once. This chain uses TRBV30 with TRBJ1-6; D unresolved. V lost 6 bases to trimming and J lost 7 bases, with 10 bases between them. CDR1 and CDR2 (germline): GTSNPN, SVGIG (reference sequence). The CDR3 covers 12 residues. DNA of the CDR3: TGTGCCTGTCGGGAGCAGAATTCACCCCTCCACTTT. Protein: CACREQNSPLHF.

V is TRBV29-1 and J is TRBJ2-1; possibly TRBD1 for D (8 bases). Germline V lookup: CDR1 SQVTM, CDR2 ANQGSEA. V shed 3 bases and J shed 8 bases, with 14 bases lying between them. The CDR3 consists of 13 residues. CDR3 sequence (DNA): TGCAGCGTTGATGTCACAGGGGGGGATGAGCAGTTCTTC. The encoded protein is CSVDVTGGDEQFF.

The chain recombines TRBV19 with TRBJ1-2; TRBD1 might be the D (5 bases). This CDR3 comprises 13 residues. Per germline, CDR1 LNHDA and CDR2 SQIVND (reference sequence). V dropped 5 bases and J dropped 1 base, with 8 bases sitting between them. This CDR3 is CASSDRLNYGYTF. The DNA for the CDR3 is TGTGCCAGTAGTGACAGACTTAACTATGGCTACACCTTC.

The rearrangement uses TRBV4-2 and TRBJ2-2; D gene ambiguous. Per germline, CDR1 LGHNA and CDR2 YNFKEQ. The CDR3 length is 16 residues. The V end was cut by 0 bases, the J end by 0 bases, with 8 bases between. The CDR3 reads CASSQDGYPNTGELFF. CDR3 nucleotide sequence: TGTGCCAGCAGCCAAGACGGGTATCCGAACACCGGGGAGCTGTTTTTT.

In nucleotides, the CDR3 is TGTGCCAGCCAATACAACACTGAAGCTTTCTTT. It is translated as CASQYNTEAFF. V gene TRBV2 combines with J gene TRBJ1-1; D gene unclear. From germline, CDR1 is SNHLY and CDR2 FYNNEI. The CDR3 contains 11 residues. The V end lost 8 bases, the J end lost 2 bases, and 6 bases lay between the germline ends.